The 5 T cell receptor beta chains below come from one sample, sequenced in a study of T cell changes during pregnancy in multiple sclerosis. Here immunoSEQ multiplex PCR was the method, and the copy in TCRdb shows in-frame clones only, minus some. Here the sample spans under 100,000 clones, approximately 90% being singletons. This sample comprised peripheral blood, obtained in the first trimester of pregnancy. All receptors derive from a female donor in good health, enrolled as a control in a pregnancy study.

CDR3 amino acids: CASIQRGGYYGYTF. The CDR3 DNA sequence: TGTGCCAGCATCCAACGCGGGGGCTACTATGGCTACACCTTC. The chain recombines TRBV6-1 with TRBJ1-2; the D gene is possibly TRBD1 (6 bases). V lost 7 bases to trimming and J lost 3 bases, with 15 bases between them. The CDR3 is 14 amino acids. The germline CDR1 and CDR2 sequences are MNHNS and SASEGT.

The gene calls are TRBV29-1 and TRBJ2-1; 12 bases align to TRBD2. Germline CDR1 reads SQVTM; CDR2 reads ANQGSEA. The CDR3 is 17 residues long. Trimming at V came to 1 base and at J to 7 bases, leaving 11 bases not matched to a gene. CDR3 bases: TGCAGCGTTGAAGCTAGGCTAGCGGGGGGGCGGGGGAATGAGCAGTTCTTC. Protein: CSVEARLAGGRGNEQFF.

V and J are TRBV10-2 and TRBJ1-5; D is unresolved. The CDR3 contains 14 residues. V lost 2 bases and J lost 2, with 7 bases in between. CDR1 and CDR2 (germline): WSHSY, SAAADI. The CDR3 DNA is TGCGCCAGCAGTGAGAGAGCCGGCAATCAGCCCCAGCATTTT. It yields the protein CASSERAGNQPQHF.

The V call is TRBV5-1, the J call TRBJ2-1; no clear D. CDR1 and CDR2 from the germline V gene are SGHRS and YFSETQ. This CDR3 contains 18 residues. The ends were cut back, 0 bases at V and 7 bases at J, with 23 bases in the middle. The DNA for the CDR3 is TGCGCCAGCAGCTTGGCGTCGACCTCCGTGACCACAGTTAATGAGCAGTTCTTC. It codes for CASSLASTSVTTVNEQFF.

The DNA of the CDR3 is TGTGCCAGCAGCTTTTCTTCCGTCGGCGGCTACAATGAGCAGTTCTTC. Protein sequence: CASSFSSVGGYNEQFF. The J gene is TRBJ2-1, the V gene TRBV7-2; D is uncertain. The CDR3 extends over 16 amino acids. Trimming removed 3 bases at V and 3 bases at J, with 15 bases between. From germline, CDR1 is SGHTA and CDR2 FQGNSA.